Described below is a single T cell receptor beta chain sequence and its context. TCRdb analysed the RT-PCR reads with MiXCR anew, one entry per CDR3 protein. This sample has hundreds of thousands of distinct CDR3 sequences, with over 12% found just once. The CDR3 length is 13 residues. CDR1 and CDR2 (germline): DFQATT, SNEGSKA (reference sequence). Germline trimming cut 2 bases from V and 16 bases from J; bases unmatched to any gene: 13. The gene calls are TRBV20-1 and TRBJ2-1; 8 bases fit TRBD1. The receptor was derived from a female donor in good health, serving as a healthy control. Sequences were obtained from memory CD4+ T cells from blood. In DNA, the CDR3 is TGCAGTGCTAGATCGGGACAGGCATTGGGGTTTTTCTTC. It yields the protein CSARSGQALGFFF.